The 29 T cell receptor beta chains below all came from one sample that was sequenced in a study of blood T cell repertoires in COVID-19. Method: immunoSEQ multiplex PCR; TCRdb's copy keeps in-frame clones and lacks some. Among about 160,000 clones listed, roughly four fifths were seen once. The sample consisted of peripheral blood. The receptors were sampled from a human donor in a cohort sampled during active COVID-19.

The chain employs TRBV30 and TRBJ1-1; D is unresolved. Germline V gene data show CDR1 as GTSNPN and CDR2 as SVGIG (reference sequence). V was trimmed by 6 bases and J by 1 base, leaving 6 bases between them. The CDR3 has 11 amino acids. The CDR3 bases are TGTGCCTGCCGGGGGAACACTGAAGCTTTCTTT. Translation gives CACRGNTEAFF.

This sequence joins TRBV12-3 or TRBV12-4 and TRBJ1-2; 7 nucleotides align to TRBD1. V shed 7 bases and J 3 bases; nucleotides not matched to a gene: 5. The CDR3 consists of 13 residues. CDR3 nucleotide sequence: TGTGCCAGCACTCCCGGGACAGACTATGGCTACACCTTC. It codes for CASTPGTDYGYTF.

This chain connects TRBV19 to TRBJ2-7; D unclear. Per the germline V gene, CDR1 is LNHDA and CDR2 is SQIVND (reference sequence). The CDR3 loop spans 13 amino acids. The ends were cut back, 6 bases at V and 3 bases at J, with 12 bases in the middle. In DNA form, the CDR3 reads TGTGCCAGTAGGGTTCCTAACAGCTACGAGCAGTACTTC. This codes for CASRVPNSYEQYF.

The V and J genes are TRBV5-6 and TRBJ2-1; 11 nucleotides match TRBD2. Germline trimming cut 4 bases from V and 12 bases from J; bases unmatched to any gene: 9. From germline, CDR1 is SGHDT and CDR2 YYEEEE. CDR3 length equals 14 residues. Here the CDR3 DNA reads TGTGCCAGCAGCCCCGGTACTAGCGGGAGTAGGCAGTTCTTC. Amino acids: CASSPGTSGSRQFF.

This clone showed up just once. CDR3 sequence (DNA): TGCGCCAGCGCTCTTGTAGGAGTCTCTGGAAACACCATATATTTT. This encodes CASALVGVSGNTIYF. This sequence joins TRBV4-1 and TRBJ1-3, with D unclear. The CDR3 length is 15 residues. Trimming removed 8 bases from V and 0 bases from J, with 14 bases in between. Germline CDR1 is MGHRA and CDR2 is YSYEKL.

Only a few counts were recorded for this clone. The J gene is TRBJ2-7, the V gene TRBV6-2 or TRBV6-3, with 11 bases matching TRBD2. V shed 2 bases and J 3 bases; nucleotides not matched to a gene: 9. The CDR3 sequence is 17 residues long. Germline-derived CDR1 and CDR2 are MNHEY and SVGEGT. The CDR3 nucleotides read TGTGCCAGCAGTTACGCATTTGGTACTAGCGGGAGCTACGAGCAGTACTTC. It yields the protein CASSYAFGTSGSYEQYF.

On this clone: Its ends do not fully match the called genes, so a read error is possible. V usage is TRBV7-7 and J usage is TRBJ2-5; tentatively, D is TRBD2 (7 bases). The CDR3 length is 15 residues. CDR1 is SSHAT, CDR2 FNYEAQ, per germline (reference sequence). The CDR3 DNA follows: TGTGCTAGCAGCTCCTTGGGGAGGGGGGAAGAGACCCAGTACTTC. Translating it yields CASSSLGRGEETQYF.

The rearrangement joins TRBV18 to TRBJ2-2, with 9 positions matching TRBD1. Germline CDR1 reads KGHSH; CDR2 reads LQKENI. This CDR3 spans 16 amino acids. Trimming at V came to 2 bases and at J to 6 bases, leaving 7 bases not matched to a gene. The CDR3 sequence is CASSPRTGVIAGELFF. Written as DNA, the CDR3 is TGTGCCAGCTCACCAAGGACAGGGGTAATCGCCGGGGAGCTGTTTTTT. The complete variable domain, with remaining parts taken from reference TRBV18 and TRBJ2-2, reads NAGVMQNPRHLVRRRGQEARLRCSPMKGHSHVYWYRQLPEEGLKFMVYLQKENIIDESGMPKERFSAEFPKEGPSILRIQQVVRGDSAAYFCASSPRTGVIAGELFFGEGSRLTVL.

The chain recombines TRBV5-1 with TRBJ2-5, with 10 bases that match TRBD1. The CDR3 has 16 residues. The V gene's germline CDR1 is SGHRS and CDR2 YFSETQ. V lost 4 bases to trimming and J lost 4 bases; unmatched junction nucleotides: 10. As DNA, the CDR3 is TGCGCCAGCAGCCAGTCAGGGACAGGGGCAGGAGAGACCCAGTACTTC. Encoded protein: CASSQSGTGAGETQYF.

CDR3 DNA sequence: TGTGCCAGCTCCCCCGGACAGTACCCCTTCTACGAGCAGTACTTC. Encoded protein: CASSPGQYPFYEQYF. V usage is TRBV18 and J usage is TRBJ2-7; perhaps TRBD1 as D (6 bases). This CDR3 region has 15 residues. Deletions cut 6 bases from V and 3 bases from J, with 18 bases between. Germline values: CDR1 KGHSH, CDR2 LQKENI. The full variable domain, rest sourced from reference TRBV18 and TRBJ2-7, is NAGVMQNPRHLVRRRGQEARLRCSPMKGHSHVYWYRQLPEEGLKFMVYLQKENIIDESGMPKERFSAEFPKEGPSILRIQQVVRGDSAAYFCASSPGQYPFYEQYFGPGTRLTVT.

V is TRBV4-3 and J is TRBJ2-1; D uncertain. V lost 3 bases and J lost 5, with 20 bases in between. Germline V gene data show CDR1 as LGHNA and CDR2 as YSLEER. This CDR3 is 17 amino acids long. For the CDR3, the DNA is TGCGCCAGCAGCCAGGAACCACAGAAACGGCAAAACAATGAGCAGTTCTTC. Protein sequence: CASSQEPQKRQNNEQFF.

The chain carries TRBV27 and TRBJ1-1; tentative D call: TRBD1 (5 bases). Germline CDR1 is MNHEY and CDR2 is SMNVEV (reference sequence). The CDR3 extends over 13 amino acids. The germline V and J ends were trimmed by 8 bases and 1 base, with 11 bases remaining between them. The CDR3 bases are TGTGCCAGCCAGGGAGGGGCGAACACTGAAGCTTTCTTT. This sequence encodes CASQGGANTEAFF.

This rearrangement joins TRBV2 to TRBJ1-3; D is perhaps TRBD1 (5 bases). The CDR3 runs to 14 residues. The germline CDR1 and CDR2 sequences are SNHLY and FYNNEI. Trimming took off 6 bases at V and 0 bases at J, with 9 bases between the two ends. Written as DNA, the CDR3 is TGTGCCAGCAGGTGGGGGGACTCTGGAAACACCATATATTTT. This translates into CASRWGDSGNTIYF.

The chain couples TRBV28 to TRBJ1-2; 11 bases are a match to TRBD1. The CDR3 consists of 16 residues. V gave up 6 bases and J gave up 7 bases; unmatched junction bases: 13. Germline values: CDR1 MDHEN, CDR2 SYDVKM. CDR3 in DNA: TGTGCCAGCAGCTCCGGGACAGGGGGAATTAAAGGTGGCTACACCTTC. Amino acids: CASSSGTGGIKGGYTF.

This chain uses TRBV7-9 with TRBJ2-1; D unclear. This CDR3 is 12 amino acids long. From germline, CDR1 is SEHNR and CDR2 FQNEAQ (reference sequence). V was trimmed by 6 bases and J by 4 bases, leaving 7 bases between them. CDR3 region: CASSYPYNEQFF. The CDR3 coding sequence is TGTGCCAGCAGTTATCCGTACAATGAGCAGTTCTTC.

The V gene is TRBV27, the J gene TRBJ1-1; tentative D call: TRBD1 (6 bases). The CDR3 has 13 amino acids. Germline values: CDR1 MNHEY, CDR2 SMNVEV (reference sequence). V lost 2 bases to trimming and J lost 5 bases, with 9 bases between them. CDR3 sequence: CASSLRTATEAFF. Written as DNA, the CDR3 is TGTGCCAGCAGTTTACGGACAGCGACTGAAGCTTTCTTT.

The rearrangement links TRBV18 to TRBJ2-7; D perhaps matches TRBD2 (6 bases). The CDR3 covers 16 residues. Germline assignment: CDR1 KGHSH and CDR2 LQKENI. V lost 2 bases and J lost 4, with 18 bases in between. CDR3 nucleotide sequence: TGTGCCAGCTCACCATCGGCTGGGGGACTCCCTTACGAGCAGTACTTC. Its translation: CASSPSAGGLPYEQYF.

V and J are TRBV30 and TRBJ2-7; 7 positions match TRBD2. CDR3 size: 13 residues. CDR1 and CDR2 (germline): GTSNPN, SVGIG (reference sequence). V shed 2 bases and J 6 bases; nucleotides not matched to a gene: 7. CDR3 DNA sequence: TGTGCCTGGAGTTGGCTAGCGGCGGGCGAGCAGTACTTC. Protein: CAWSWLAAGEQYF.

The genes are TRBV3-1 (or the pseudogene TRBV3-2) and TRBJ1-1; no clear D. This CDR3 has 14 residues. Germline assignment: CDR1 LGHDT and CDR2 YNNKEL (reference sequence). Deletions cut 3 bases from V and 3 bases from J, with 11 bases between. This chain's CDR3 is CASSQLPGDTEAFF. The CDR3, as DNA: TGTGCCAGCAGCCAGCTTCCCGGGGACACTGAAGCTTTCTTT.

The V call is TRBV9, the J call TRBJ2-7, with TRBD1 identical over 8 bases. The CDR3 loop spans 16 amino acids. The V segment lost 2 bases and the J segment 2 bases; nucleotides outside the gene matches: 9. Germline V CDR1 and CDR2: SGDLS, YYNGEE. The CDR3 sequence is CASSVGTGQDTYEQYF. In nucleotides, the CDR3 is TGTGCCAGCAGCGTTGGTACGGGACAGGACACCTACGAGCAGTACTTC. The variable domain in full, with the rest retrieved from reference TRBV9 and TRBJ2-7, is DSGVTQTPKHLITATGQRVTLRCSPRSGDLSVYWYQQSLDQGLQFLIQYYNGEERAKGNILERFSAQQFPDLHSELNLSSLELGDSALYFCASSVGTGQDTYEQYFGPGTRLTVT.

V and J are TRBV5-1 and TRBJ1-2; 9 nucleotides match TRBD1. Germline values: CDR1 SGHRS, CDR2 YFSETQ. The junction had 5 bases not matched to a gene; V was cut back by 4 bases and J by 7 bases. The CDR3 contains 13 residues. CDR3 loop: CASSPGTGSGYTF. In nucleotides, the CDR3 is TGCGCCAGCAGCCCGGGGACAGGGAGTGGCTACACCTTC.

This clone was recorded once. A read error may produce the germline difference seen at one junction end. The chain recombines TRBV5-1 with TRBJ2-2; 8 nucleotides agree with TRBD2. The CDR3 consists of 17 residues. Per the germline V gene, CDR1 is SGHRS and CDR2 is YFSETQ. In nucleotides, the CDR3 is TGCGCCCGCAGCTGGGCCGACCGGGGGGGCCAAACCGGGGAGCTGTTTTTT. This sequence encodes CARSWADRGGQTGELFF.

The chain combines TRBV6-2 or TRBV6-3 with TRBJ2-5; maybe TRBD1 (5 bases). This CDR3 has 14 amino acids. CDR1 and CDR2 (germline): MNHEY, SVGEGT. The ends were cut back, 5 bases at V and 1 base at J, with 11 bases in the middle. The DNA for the CDR3 is TGTGCCAGCAGTCCCGGTGACAGCCAAGAGACCCAGTACTTC. It translates to CASSPGDSQETQYF.

The V call is TRBV7-8, the J call TRBJ2-2, with 8 positions matching TRBD1. The length of the CDR3 is 15 residues. The germline gives CDR1 SGHVS, CDR2 FQNEAQ. Trimming took 5 bases from V and 4 from J; bases not matched to a gene: 6. CDR3 region: CASSMTGAITGELFF. The CDR3 coding sequence is TGTGCCAGCAGCATGACAGGGGCAATCACCGGGGAGCTGTTTTTT.

This clone was seen only a few times. The chain recombines TRBV11-2 with TRBJ2-5, with 10 bases aligning to TRBD1. After removal of 5 bases from V and 6 bases from J, the junction contained 9 bases not matched to a gene. The CDR3 runs to 15 residues. Germline loops: CDR1 SGHAT, CDR2 FQNNGV. This CDR3 reads CASSPHGTGAKTQYF. CDR3 nucleotide sequence: TGTGCCAGCAGCCCTCACGGGACAGGGGCCAAGACCCAGTACTTC.

In its sample, this clone was seen a few times. This sequence joins TRBV5-6 and TRBJ2-1, with D tentatively TRBD2 (6 bases). This CDR3 contains 15 residues. Germline-derived CDR1 and CDR2 are SGHDT and YYEEEE. Deletions cut 0 bases from V and 15 bases from J, with 22 bases between. The CDR3 sequence: CASSLVNLDLAGWFF. The CDR3 DNA reads as TGTGCCAGCAGCTTGGTTAATCTTGACCTCGCGGGATGGTTCTTC.

This clone was recorded once. The chain couples TRBV28 to TRBJ2-4, with 7 bases aligning to TRBD2. The germline V gene has CDR1 MDHEN and CDR2 SYDVKM. This CDR3 comprises 14 residues. Unmatched junction bases numbered 6, after V lost 6 bases and J lost 4 bases. The CDR3 sequence is CASSPGLTKNIQYF. The DNA for the CDR3 is TGTGCCAGCAGCCCGGGACTAACGAAAAACATTCAGTACTTC.

This clone was observed a handful of times. V usage is TRBV25-1 and J usage is TRBJ2-1; tentative D call: TRBD2 (5 bases). With 6 bases removed from V and 0 bases from J, the gap between germline ends came to 9 bases. The CDR3 length is 14 residues. CDR1 and CDR2 from the germline V gene are MGHDK and SYGVNS. The CDR3, as DNA: TGTGCCAGCAGGAAAGCGGACTCCTACAATGAGCAGTTCTTC. Encoded protein: CASRKADSYNEQFF.

This clone appeared a few times. The chain has TRBV19 and TRBJ1-1, with D perhaps TRBD1 (6 bases). Germline assignment: CDR1 LNHDA and CDR2 SQIVND (reference sequence). The V end was cut by 6 bases, the J end by 2 bases, with 10 bases between. The CDR3 spans 13 residues. CDR3 sequence: CASSGTLNTEAFF. The CDR3 DNA is TGTGCCAGTAGCGGGACACTTAACACTGAAGCTTTCTTT.